The 4 T cell receptor beta chains presented below share a single source sample, sequenced in a study of PD-1 blockade in classical Hodgkin lymphoma (dated by TCRdb to 2020 to 2022). The time point label of this sample denotes: cycle 2 day 1 (C2D1) of nivolumab. Every trial patient had relapsed following autologous stem cell transplantation, and prior brentuximab vedotin exposure was what differed among cohorts A, B and C. The library came from the immunoSEQ multiplex PCR assay. Imported from immuneACCESS, the table was reduced by TCRdb to in-frame sequences with V and J called. These copies leave out some clones; in studies compared against another copy, an unresolved V gene accounts for under half, and the cause of the remainder is not known. This sample is represented by 29,000 or so clones; roughly 76% of them were singletons. Roughly 15% of the sample belongs to the ten largest clones. Specimen: peripheral blood mononuclear cells (PBMCs), collected before the second cycle of nivolumab. These receptors came from a human donor with classical Hodgkin lymphoma.

The chain joins TRBV4-3 to TRBJ2-1, with TRBD1 as a possible D gene (5 bases). V lost 4 bases to trimming and J lost 2 bases, with 12 bases between them. Per germline, CDR1 LGHNA and CDR2 YSLEER. The CDR3 sequence is 15 residues long. CDR3 in amino acids: CASSLSPGTYNEQFF. For the CDR3, the DNA is TGCGCCAGCAGCCTTAGTCCAGGGACCTACAATGAGCAGTTCTTC.

The chain couples TRBV28 to TRBJ2-1; no reliable D call. V was shortened by 3 bases and J by 6 bases, with 6 bases between the two germline ends. Germline V lookup: CDR1 MDHEN, CDR2 SYDVKM. CDR3 length: 12 amino acids. The CDR3 region has the DNA TGTGCCAGCAGTTTCGTAGGCAATGAGCAGTTCTTC. Residues: CASSFVGNEQFF.

The chain uses TRBV27 and TRBJ2-2; no reliable D call. The CDR3 contains 14 residues. Trimming stripped 6 bases from V and 1 base from J, with 9 bases between. CDR1 is MNHEY, CDR2 SMNVEV, per germline (reference sequence). CDR3 residues: CASRDSMNTGELFF. CDR3 nucleotides: TGTGCCAGCAGAGACTCGATGAACACCGGGGAGCTGTTTTTT.

This clone has just a few counts. This chain joins TRBV10-2 and TRBJ2-5; 12 nucleotides line up with TRBD1. V shed 6 bases and J 4 bases; nucleotides not matched to a gene: 12. Germline V gene lookup returns CDR1 WSHSY and CDR2 SAAADI. The CDR3 is made up of 17 amino acids. The CDR3 loop reads CASRRFTGTGGRETQYF. The CDR3, as DNA: TGCGCCAGCAGGAGGTTCACCGGGACAGGGGGCCGAGAGACCCAGTACTTC.